This record looks at one T cell receptor (beta chain) sequence and its context. What it binds is not known. The lymph nodes were axillary draining lymph nodes from breast cancer patients. TCRdb re-analysed the multiplex PCR reads in MiXCR, keeping a single row per CDR3 protein. The sample gives some 150,000 distinct CDR3 sequences, approximately 20% of which show up once; just over 2.5% is in the top ten. The sample belongs to a study of breast tumors, draining lymph nodes, adjacent tissues. Study observations and caveats: Tumor repertoires ranked between lymph nodes and nontumor tissue in diversity, with V and J gene preferences. The lymph node origin of tumor T cells was framed as consistent with a hypothesis, not demonstrated. Data fit most tumor T cells coming from lymph node, expanding in tumor.

J was trimmed by 9 bases and V by 2 bases; bases with no gene match: 11. Per germline, CDR1 DFQATT and CDR2 SNEGSKA (reference sequence). The CDR3 length is 15 residues. The TCR comes from a female donor with breast cancer. Some clones in this sample may be carry-over from other donors' samples. Sequencing was performed on axillary lymph node tissue. The rearrangement links TRBV20-1 to TRBJ2-1; 9 positions agree with TRBD2. The CDR3 bases are TGCAGTGCTAGAAGGCGGGAGGGCCCCTGGGGTGAGCAGTTCTTC. This encodes CSARRREGPWGEQFF.